This entry describes one T cell receptor (beta chain). Antigen specificity is unknown. The junction and the germline gene differ at one end; a read error may be behind it. This record belongs to a study of OX40 agonist ivuxolimab in advanced cancers. Study background: Patients assigned to dose escalation were diagnosed with hepatocellular carcinoma, melanoma, renal cell or head and neck cancer.

Exclusion applied to patients with autoimmune disease history or systemic immunosuppression. Study results and caveats: Both CD4+ and CD8+ T cell populations in blood had undergone clonal expansion by week 6 at 0.1 to 3.0 mg/kg.

Method: immunoSEQ multiplex PCR; TCRdb's copy keeps in-frame clones and lacks some. The table shows around 69,000 clones, with about 85% occurring only once. The CDR3 has 13 amino acids. CDR1 MNHNS and CDR2 SASEGT come from the germline V gene. The sample here was CD4+ or CD8+ T cells sorted from blood, taken in a trial of the OX40 agonist ivuxolimab. The TCR sequence derives from an adult with an advanced solid tumor such as melanoma, head and neck, liver or kidney cancer. The chain is built from TRBV6-1 and TRBJ1-6; D may be TRBD1 (6 bases). This CDR3 is CASSEGKKQGPRF. Here the CDR3 DNA reads TGTGCCAGCAGTGAAGGAAAAAAGCAGGGGCCCAGATTT.